This T cell receptor (beta chain) was sequenced during a study of blood T cell repertoires in COVID-19. For the study at large: Collection of acute and convalescent COVID-19 samples took place in the United States, Italy and Spain. PBMCs, B-cell-depleted T cells, or T cells provided the cDNA or gDNA that made up the material.

The Seattle patients joined while their infection was active and were tracked longitudinally afterward. The germline gives CDR1 SGHTA, CDR2 FQGNSA. The CDR3 consists of 12 residues. The germline V and J ends were trimmed by 3 bases and 9 bases, with 11 bases remaining between them. This clone was picked up a small number of times. As originally analysed: From reference gene primer amplification, estimates of nucleated cell counts were derived. Generated by immunoSEQ multiplex PCR, the TCRdb table keeps only in-frame clones and is missing some. V, J and clone size reflect that table, while D and trimming were determined from the DNA. This sample has about 99,000 clones; about 86% occur once, and the top ten carry around 1.9%.

The TCR originated in a man between 50 and 59 years old with COVID-19, enrolled during active disease. Sequencing was performed on peripheral blood. This rearrangement joins TRBV7-2 to TRBJ1-1, with D maybe TRBD1 (6 bases). The CDR3 loop reads CASSFIGTQAFF. CDR3 nucleotides: TGTGCCAGCAGCTTTATAGGGACACAAGCTTTCTTT.